This entry lists 25 T cell receptor beta chains sequenced from one sample in a study of CD8 T cells in ankylosing spondylitis (dated by TCRdb to about 2017). The receptor library was made with 5' RACE. Instrument on record: Illumina HiSeq 2500. TCRdb reprocessed the public reads (quality trimming at Q25 with fastp, clone calling with MiXCR) and kept in-frame beta chains. Merged by CDR3 protein, the rows form single entries marked with the most common genes and DNA. This sample holds around 150,000 distinct CDR3 sequences; 44% were observed only once. The top ten clones comprise around 15% of the sample. Sequencing was done on a sample of synovial fluid, either unsorted or a sorted T cell fraction (not recorded which). These receptors all stem from a male donor with ankylosing spondylitis.

Ten or more counts support this clonotype. The rearrangement links TRBV15 to TRBJ1-1; D might be TRBD1 (6 bases). The V gene's germline CDR1 is LNHNV and CDR2 YYDKDF (reference sequence). Trimming stripped 1 base from V and 5 bases from J, with 14 bases between. The CDR3 totals 15 residues. The CDR3 DNA is TGTGCCACCAGCAGAGCTCCGGACAGTGGTACTGAAGCTTTCTTT. Translating gives CATSRAPDSGTEAFF.

V is TRBV27 and J is TRBJ2-2; a weak D match, TRBD1 (6 bases). The CDR3 sequence is 14 residues long. Between the trimmed V and J ends, which lost 5 bases and 2 bases, there was a span of 9 bases. CDR1 and CDR2 from the germline V gene are MNHEY and SMNVEV (reference sequence). As DNA, the CDR3 is TGTGCCAGCAGTACACAGGGAAACACCGGGGAGCTGTTTTTT. Translated, it gives CASSTQGNTGELFF.

The chain is built from TRBV29-1 and TRBJ2-1; the match to TRBD2 covers 7 bases. CDR1 and CDR2 (germline): SQVTM, ANQGSEA. The V gene end was trimmed by 3 bases and the J gene end by 9 bases; junction bases not matched to a gene: 8. The CDR3 runs to 13 residues. The CDR3 protein is CSVDGLREGEQFF. The CDR3 coding sequence is TGCAGCGTTGATGGCTTGAGGGAGGGTGAGCAGTTCTTC.

The rearrangement joins TRBV4-1 to TRBJ2-2, with 14 bases identical to TRBD2. Germline CDR1 and CDR2: MGHRA and YSYEKL. V was pared by 2 bases and J by 6 bases, with 11 bases of the junction left unmatched. The CDR3 spans 19 residues. The CDR3 protein is CASSQYPGLAGVTAGELFF. CDR3 sequence (DNA): TGCGCCAGCAGCCAATACCCGGGACTAGCGGGAGTAACGGCCGGGGAGCTGTTTTTT.

The chain couples TRBV5-1 to TRBJ2-1; 10 bases agree with TRBD2. Losses at the gene ends were 0 bases for V and 6 bases for J; bases not matched to a gene: 6. Germline V gene data show CDR1 as SGHRS and CDR2 as YFSETQ. CDR3 size: 16 residues. Written as DNA, the CDR3 is TGCGCCAGCAGCTTGGCGGCTAGCGGGAGACCCAATGAGCAGTTCTTC. Translating it yields CASSLAASGRPNEQFF.

The chain links TRBV4-1 to TRBJ2-7, with a tentative D call TRBD2 (5 bases). CDR3 length: 15 residues. CDR1 and CDR2 from the germline V gene are MGHRA and YSYEKL. Trimming pared 5 bases from V and 5 bases from J, leaving 19 bases between. The CDR3 spells CASSDRGGLGHEQYF. CDR3 DNA sequence: TGCGCCAGCAGCGATCGAGGAGGCCTCGGCCACGAGCAGTACTTC.

The chain employs TRBV12-3 or TRBV12-4 and TRBJ2-1; D gene unclear. V gave up 5 bases and J gave up 8 bases, with 7 bases separating them. This CDR3 comprises 11 residues. The CDR3 spells CASSSVYEQFF. CDR3 nucleotide sequence: TGTGCCAGCAGTAGCGTCTATGAGCAGTTCTTC.

The chain is built from TRBV3-1 and TRBJ2-1; unclear D gene. V lost 0 bases, J lost 14 bases, and 17 bases lay in between. Germline loops: CDR1 LGHDT, CDR2 YNNKEL (reference sequence). The CDR3 totals 14 residues. This CDR3 reads CASSQEGLEICKFF. Written as DNA, the CDR3 is TGTGCCAGCAGCCAAGAGGGCCTCGAAATTTGTAAGTTCTTC.

The rearrangement links TRBV12-3 or TRBV12-4 to TRBJ2-2; tentative D call: TRBD2 (7 bases). V lost 1 base and J 5 bases, leaving 20 bases between the germline ends. This CDR3 region has 18 residues. The CDR3 loop reads CASSLERWGGLLTGELFF. The CDR3 DNA reads as TGTGCCAGCAGTTTAGAGCGCTGGGGGGGGCTCCTTACCGGGGAGCTGTTTTTT.

This rearrangement joins TRBV29-1 to TRBJ2-3; 9 positions match TRBD1. The germline CDR1 and CDR2 sequences are SQVTM and ANQGSEA. V lost 3 bases, J lost 6 bases, and 10 bases stayed unmatched. The CDR3 sequence is 15 residues long. The CDR3 sequence: CSVELPGQGEDTQYF. CDR3 nucleotides: TGCAGCGTTGAGCTACCGGGACAGGGCGAGGATACGCAGTATTTT.

The V and J genes are TRBV7-9 and TRBJ2-5; D is possibly TRBD1 (5 bases). This CDR3 is built from 15 residues. V was clipped by 7 bases and J by 2 bases, with 17 bases between them. Germline V gene sequence: CDR1 SEHNR, CDR2 FQNEAQ (reference sequence). CDR3 in DNA: TGTGCCAGCACCCCCCCTCTGGCAGGGCAAGAGACCCAGTACTTC. It translates to CASTPPLAGQETQYF.

The chain uses TRBV7-9 and TRBJ1-1; 7 bases fit TRBD1. CDR3 length: 16 amino acids. The germline CDR1 and CDR2 sequences are SEHNR and FQNEAQ (reference sequence). V trimming: 1 base; J trimming: 1 base; junction bases outside the gene matches: 6. The CDR3 protein is CASSLGQGEGNTEAFF. CDR3 nucleotide sequence: TGTGCCAGCAGCTTAGGACAGGGTGAGGGGAACACTGAAGCTTTCTTT. Using reference TRBV7-9 and TRBJ1-1 for the parts outside the CDR3, the full variable domain is DTGVSQNPRHKITKRGQNVTFRCDPISEHNRLYWYRQTLGQGPEFLTYFQNEAQLEKSRLLSDRFSAERPKGSFSTLEIQRTEQGDSAMYLCASSLGQGEGNTEAFFGQGTRLTVV.

The chain has TRBV13 and TRBJ2-5; 8 bases are shared with TRBD1. Germline V gene data show CDR1 as PRHDT and CDR2 as FYEKMQ (reference sequence). CDR3 length equals 15 residues. Trimming at V came to 5 bases and at J to 5 bases, leaving 10 bases not matched to a gene. This chain's CDR3 is CASSLLTGVGETQYF. The CDR3 bases are TGTGCCAGCAGCCTACTGACAGGGGTGGGCGAGACCCAGTACTTC.

Only a few counts were recorded for this clonotype. V gene TRBV21-1 combines with J gene TRBJ1-1; no DNA check was done on the table's D call, TRBD1. TRBV21-1 is shown as a pseudogene. This CDR3 comprises 15 residues. The CDR3 sequence: CASSPKGGLGTEAFF. CDR3 coding DNA: TGTGCCAGCAGCCCCAAAGGGGGGTTGGGAACTGAAGCTTTCTTT.

This clonotype was recorded a few times. The rearrangement joins TRBV5-1 to TRBJ1-1, with D unresolved. CDR1 is SGHRS, CDR2 YFSETQ, per germline. V was trimmed by 0 bases and J by 2 bases, leaving 8 bases between them. This CDR3 region has 14 residues. This CDR3 reads CASSLDRPNTEAFF. For the CDR3, the DNA is TGCGCCAGCAGCTTGGACAGACCAAACACTGAAGCTTTCTTT.

V usage is TRBV7-9 and J usage is TRBJ2-7, with D uncertain. V lost 3 bases and J lost 4, with 19 bases in between. The length of the CDR3 is 16 residues. The V gene's germline CDR1 is SEHNR and CDR2 FQNEAQ (reference sequence). The CDR3 DNA reads TGTGCCAGCAGCTTTCTTAGTGCCCGTGACGCGTACGAGCAGTACTTC. It yields the protein CASSFLSARDAYEQYF.

The V gene is TRBV29-1, the J gene TRBJ1-2, with D maybe TRBD1 (5 bases). Per germline, CDR1 SQVTM and CDR2 ANQGSEA. Trimming shortened V by 4 bases and J by 5 bases, and 14 bases separated the two germline ends. This CDR3 has 13 amino acids. The CDR3 here is CSVGPHRQYGYTF. The DNA for the CDR3 is TGCAGCGTTGGTCCCCACAGGCAATATGGCTACACCTTC.

This sequence joins TRBV9 and TRBJ2-1; possible D gene TRBD2, 6 bases. The V end was cut by 0 bases, the J end by 8 bases, with 12 bases between. The germline CDR1 and CDR2 sequences are SGDLS and YYNGEE. CDR3 length: 14 amino acids. In nucleotides, the CDR3 is TGTGCCAGCAGCGTAGGAGGGAGGAGGGATGAGCAGTTCTTC. This sequence encodes CASSVGGRRDEQFF.

The chain links TRBV12-3 or TRBV12-4 to TRBJ2-5, with D uncertain. The CDR3 spans 13 residues. V was shortened by 6 bases and J by 4 bases, with 12 bases between the two germline ends. The CDR3 spells CASRVGVGETQYF. As DNA, the CDR3 is TGTGCCAGCAGGGTTGGAGTGGGAGAGACCCAGTACTTC.

The V gene is TRBV4-1, the J gene TRBJ1-1; a weak D match, TRBD1 (6 bases). This CDR3 has 16 residues. Trimming shortened V by 1 base and J by 0 bases, and 12 bases separated the two germline ends. The germline V gene has CDR1 MGHRA and CDR2 YSYEKL. The chain's CDR3 is CASSQVAGAMNTEAFF. The DNA of the CDR3 is TGCGCCAGCAGCCAAGTGGCAGGGGCTATGAACACTGAAGCTTTCTTT.

This clonotype appeared a few times. CDR3 nucleotides: TGTGCCAGCAGTTTAGGGGTAGATACGCAGTATTTT. It translates to CASSLGVDTQYF. The chain links TRBV12-3 or TRBV12-4 to TRBJ2-3; D unclear. V was shortened by 1 base and J by 5 bases, with 4 bases between the two germline ends. CDR3 length: 12 residues.

This sequence joins TRBV7-9 and TRBJ1-1; the D is unclear. Trimming cost V 5 bases and J 1 base, with 8 bases left between them. The CDR3 length is 13 residues. The V gene's germline CDR1 is SEHNR and CDR2 FQNEAQ (reference sequence). CDR3 in amino acids: CASSPEENTEAFF. The CDR3 nucleotides are TGTGCCAGCAGCCCCGAAGAGAACACTGAAGCTTTCTTT.

This rearrangement joins TRBV6-6 to TRBJ1-1; D is uncertain. The CDR3 sequence is 13 residues long. V lost 8 bases and J lost 4, with 14 bases in between. CDR1 MNHNY and CDR2 SVGAGI come from the germline V gene (reference sequence). CDR3 DNA sequence: TGTGCCAGCGGATCAGTCCCAGGCACTGAAGCTTTCTTT. Encoded protein: CASGSVPGTEAFF.

The rearrangement uses TRBV5-1 and TRBJ2-7; D remains ambiguous. The CDR3 loop spans 15 amino acids. Trimming stripped 0 bases from V and 3 bases from J, with 13 bases between. Germline CDR1 SGHRS, CDR2 YFSETQ. The DNA of the CDR3 is TGCGCCAGCAGCTTGGCAATAAATGGTGTCTACGAGCAGTACTTC. It specifies CASSLAINGVYEQYF.

The J gene is TRBJ2-7, the V gene TRBV9; 8 positions match TRBD2. Germline CDR1 SGDLS, CDR2 YYNGEE. The CDR3 is 14 amino acids. The ends lost 4 bases at V and 7 bases at J; junction bases unmatched: 10. Here the CDR3 DNA reads TGTGCCAGCAGCAACGGGAGGGAAGCGGGGGAGCAGTACTTC. Protein product: CASSNGREAGEQYF.